This TCR beta chain was identified during a study of human T cells and chemical hapten exposure. Study-wide background: Small differences in pooled library volume mainly drove the variation in TCR yields per sample. Study conclusions and caveats: Significantly more large CDR3 similarity clusters were formed by expanded TCRs than by controls.

There are a few counts of this clonotype. Its antigen is not identified. The CDR3 extends over 16 amino acids. CDR1 is SEHNR and CDR2 is FQNEAQ in the germline V gene (reference sequence). Trimming stripped 3 bases from V and 5 bases from J, with 17 bases between. TCRdb reprocessed the RACE reads via MiXCR and lists one record per CDR3 protein. Of around 120,000 distinct CDR3 sequences in the sample, 13% were seen once. Time point given: pre-sensitization, week 0. Treatment described: therapeutic diphenylcyclopropenone sensitization with weekly scalp DPC. Patients had alopecia, were aged 18 to 70, and were not pregnant.

The origin of this receptor is a woman younger than 35 with alopecia areata. Some clones in this sample may be carry-over from other donors' samples. The V gene is TRBV7-9, the J gene TRBJ2-1; no clear D. Sequenced here: whole blood, sampled in connection with sensitization to the hapten diphenylcyclopropenone (DPC). The CDR3 sequence: CASSFPVNVINNEQFF. CDR3 in DNA: TGTGCCAGCAGCTTCCCCGTCAATGTGATCAACAATGAGCAGTTCTTC.